A selection of T cell receptor beta chains follows, all from one sample in a study of regulatory T cells in long-lasting Graves disease. TCRdb reanalysed the multiplex PCR reads using MiXCR and keeps one entry per CDR3 protein. This sample has 300,000 to 400,000 distinct CDR3 sequences, with around 20% found just once. The sequenced sample was peripheral blood mononuclear cells (PBMCs), obtained when the disease was refractory, from a patient treated with antithyroid drugs. The receptors here all came from a female donor with Graves disease. Each CDR3 is given with its conserved first and last residue. A D gene is named only where the DNA matches it firmly. Size is stated for part of the rows, as once, few or many counts, or as a class when the clone is expanded.

v_gene: TRBV27
d_gene: TRBD1
j_gene: TRBJ1-6
abundance: NA
CDR3nt: TGTGCCAGCACCTGGGGAGGGGGCCATTCACCCCTCCACTTT
CDR3aa: CASTWGGGHSPLHF

v_gene: TRBV24-1
d_gene: TRBD2
j_gene: TRBJ2-5
abundance: NA
CDR3nt: TGTGCCACCAGTGACCGGGCGGGGGTGATAGGCGAGACCCAGTACTTC
CDR3aa: CATSDRAGVIGETQYF

v_gene: TRBV7-2
d_gene: NA
j_gene: TRBJ1-6
abundance: many
CDR3nt: TGTGCCAGCAGCTTAGTAGGACAGAATAATTCACCCCTCCACTTT
CDR3aa: CASSLVGQNNSPLHF

v_gene: TRBV10-3
d_gene: NA
j_gene: TRBJ1-1
abundance: many
CDR3nt: TGTGCCAATGGCGCAGGAACTGAAGCTTTCTTT
CDR3aa: CANGAGTEAFF

v_gene: TRBV25-1
d_gene: TRBD1
j_gene: TRBJ2-2
abundance: few
CDR3nt: TGTGCCAGCACTTTAGGGGGCGCGAACGGGGAGCTGTTTTTT
CDR3aa: CASTLGGANGELFF

v_gene: TRBV20-1
d_gene: TRBD2
j_gene: TRBJ2-2
abundance: NA
CDR3nt: TGCAGTGCTCCTCGGACTAGCGTGGCCGGGGAGCTGTTTTTT
CDR3aa: CSAPRTSVAGELFF

v_gene: TRBV18
d_gene: TRBD1
j_gene: TRBJ1-1
abundance: NA
CDR3nt: TGTGCCAGCTCACCACCAAAGGGGGCGACCACTGAAGCTTTCTTT
CDR3aa: CASSPPKGATTEAFF

v_gene: TRBV6-1
d_gene: TRBD2
j_gene: TRBJ2-2
abundance: few
CDR3nt: TGTGCCAGCAGGAAACTAGCGGGGGACACCGGGGAGCTGTTTTTT
CDR3aa: CASRKLAGDTGELFF

v_gene: TRBV5-1
d_gene: TRBD2
j_gene: TRBJ2-2
abundance: few
CDR3nt: TGCGCCAGCAGCCGGACTAGCGGGAGGGCCCGGGAGCTGTTTTTT
CDR3aa: CASSRTSGRARELFF

v_gene: TRBV7-2
d_gene: NA
j_gene: TRBJ2-4
abundance: few
CDR3nt: TGTGCCAGCAGCTTACTCGTCCTTGGAGGAGGCAAAAACATTCAGTACTTC
CDR3aa: CASSLLVLGGGKNIQYF

v_gene: TRBV29-1
d_gene: NA
j_gene: TRBJ1-2
abundance: NA
CDR3nt: TGCAGCGTTGAAGATTGGGCCGGCTATGGCTACACCTTC
CDR3aa: CSVEDWAGYGYTF

v_gene: TRBV12-3/TRBV12-4
d_gene: TRBD1
j_gene: TRBJ2-3
abundance: NA
CDR3nt: TGTGCCAGCAGTCTGGCACAGGGGAACACAGATACGCAGTATTTT
CDR3aa: CASSLAQGNTDTQYF

v_gene: TRBV6-2/TRBV6-3
d_gene: NA
j_gene: TRBJ1-2
abundance: NA
CDR3nt: TGTGCCAGCAGTGCGACAGCCGAGGCTAACTATGGCTACACCTTC
CDR3aa: CASSATAEANYGYTF

v_gene: TRBV7-2
d_gene: NA
j_gene: TRBJ2-2
abundance: NA
CDR3nt: TGTGCCAGCAGCTTAGCAGCGGTCGGAGGGGAGCTGTTTTTT
CDR3aa: CASSLAAVGGELFF

v_gene: TRBV12-3/TRBV12-4
d_gene: NA
j_gene: TRBJ2-3
abundance: NA
CDR3nt: TGTGCCAGCAAGGCTAGCCGCCGCGGAAATACGCAGTATTTT
CDR3aa: CASKASRRGNTQYF

v_gene: TRBV5-4
d_gene: NA
j_gene: TRBJ1-1
abundance: NA
CDR3nt: TGTGCCAGCAGCATAGGGATTCCAGCGTCTGAAGCTTTCTTT
CDR3aa: CASSIGIPASEAFF

v_gene: TRBV12-3/TRBV12-4
d_gene: TRBD1
j_gene: TRBJ1-5
abundance: many
CDR3nt: TGTGCCAGCAGCGACAGGGGAGGTCAGCCCCAGCATTTT
CDR3aa: CASSDRGGQPQHF

v_gene: TRBV20-1
d_gene: TRBD1
j_gene: TRBJ2-7
abundance: many
CDR3nt: TGCAGTGCAACCGGGACAGGGGTTTTCGAGCAGTACTTC
CDR3aa: CSATGTGVFEQYF

v_gene: TRBV4-1
d_gene: NA
j_gene: TRBJ1-2
abundance: few
CDR3nt: TGCGCCAGCAGCCAAGACTGGACATACGGCTACACCTTC
CDR3aa: CASSQDWTYGYTF

v_gene: TRBV12-3/TRBV12-4
d_gene: TRBD1
j_gene: TRBJ1-1
abundance: many
CDR3nt: TGTGCCAGCAGTCCAAGACAGGGGAGCGCCCTGGACACTGAAGCTTTCTTT
CDR3aa: CASSPRQGSALDTEAFF

v_gene: TRBV7-2
d_gene: NA
j_gene: TRBJ1-2
abundance: many
CDR3nt: TGTGCCAGCAGCTTAGGAGGGGCAGTTAATGGCTACACCTTC
CDR3aa: CASSLGGAVNGYTF

v_gene: TRBV24-1
d_gene: NA
j_gene: TRBJ1-5
abundance: many
CDR3nt: TGTGCCACCAGTGATCCGGGAGCCGGGGTTAGCAATCAGCCCCAGCATTTT
CDR3aa: CATSDPGAGVSNQPQHF

v_gene: TRBV29-1
d_gene: TRBD1
j_gene: TRBJ1-4
abundance: many
CDR3nt: TGCAGCGCCTCGACAGGGCGATACGAAAAACTGTTTTTT
CDR3aa: CSASTGRYEKLFF

v_gene: TRBV18
d_gene: NA
j_gene: TRBJ2-6
abundance: many
CDR3nt: TGTGCCAGCTCATCCCGAACCTCTGGGGCCAACGTCCTGACTTTC
CDR3aa: CASSSRTSGANVLTF

v_gene: TRBV30
d_gene: NA
j_gene: TRBJ2-7
abundance: medium-sized
CDR3nt: TGTGCCTGGAGTGTACTAGGAGGCGAGCAGTACTTC
CDR3aa: CAWSVLGGEQYF

v_gene: TRBV11-2
d_gene: NA
j_gene: TRBJ1-6
abundance: NA
CDR3nt: TGTGCCAGCAGCTTACGGCAGGGTTTTTATAATTCACCCCTCCACTTT
CDR3aa: CASSLRQGFYNSPLHF

v_gene: TRBV6-1
d_gene: TRBD2
j_gene: TRBJ2-5
abundance: many
CDR3nt: TGTGCCAGCAGCGAAGTATGGGGACTAGCGGGGGGAGAGACCCAGTACTTC
CDR3aa: CASSEVWGLAGGETQYF